This T cell receptor beta chain was observed in a study of shared clonotypes between healthy human individuals. Findings and caveats of the study: Inspection by rarefaction showed sorted-subset sequencing to be incomplete despite large depth.

The authors ran the assay at deep level. Only in-frame clones appear in the TCRdb table, and some are missing; sequencing was by immunoSEQ multiplex PCR. The sample yields approximately 2.1 million clones, 85% to 95% seen once. From germline, CDR1 is MDHEN and CDR2 SYDVKM. The CDR3 contains 16 residues. V lost 4 bases, J lost 4 bases, and 8 bases stayed unmatched. Comment on this clone: Its antigen is as yet unknown.

The study enrolled healthy HIV-negative adults without recent acute infections or vaccinations as donors. V usage is TRBV28 and J usage is TRBJ1-4; 8 bases match TRBD1. Sequenced input: naive CD4+ T cells from PBMCs. Subset described: CD45RA+ positively selected. This sequence originates from a man younger than 30 in good health. Some clones in this sample may be carry-over from other donors' samples. The CDR3: CASSSGGAGFNEKLFF. CDR3 DNA sequence: TGTGCCAGCAGTTCAGGGGGCGCCGGCTTTAATGAAAAACTGTTTTTT.